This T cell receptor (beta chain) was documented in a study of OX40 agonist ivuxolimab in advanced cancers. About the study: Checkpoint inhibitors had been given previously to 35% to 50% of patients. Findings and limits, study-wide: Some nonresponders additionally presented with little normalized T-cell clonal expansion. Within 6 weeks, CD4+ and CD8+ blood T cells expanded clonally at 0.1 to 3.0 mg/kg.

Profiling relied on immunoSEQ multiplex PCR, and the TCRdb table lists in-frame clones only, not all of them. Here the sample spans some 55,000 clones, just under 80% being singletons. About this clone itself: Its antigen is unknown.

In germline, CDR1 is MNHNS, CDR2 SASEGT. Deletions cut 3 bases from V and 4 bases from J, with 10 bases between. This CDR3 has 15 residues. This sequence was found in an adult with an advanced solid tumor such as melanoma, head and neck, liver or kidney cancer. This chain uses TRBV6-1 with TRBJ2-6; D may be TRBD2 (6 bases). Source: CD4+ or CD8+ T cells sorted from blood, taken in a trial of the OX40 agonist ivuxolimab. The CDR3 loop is CASSDGGSGANVLTF. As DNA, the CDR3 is TGTGCCAGCAGTGATGGGGGGTCCGGGGCCAACGTCCTGACTTTC.